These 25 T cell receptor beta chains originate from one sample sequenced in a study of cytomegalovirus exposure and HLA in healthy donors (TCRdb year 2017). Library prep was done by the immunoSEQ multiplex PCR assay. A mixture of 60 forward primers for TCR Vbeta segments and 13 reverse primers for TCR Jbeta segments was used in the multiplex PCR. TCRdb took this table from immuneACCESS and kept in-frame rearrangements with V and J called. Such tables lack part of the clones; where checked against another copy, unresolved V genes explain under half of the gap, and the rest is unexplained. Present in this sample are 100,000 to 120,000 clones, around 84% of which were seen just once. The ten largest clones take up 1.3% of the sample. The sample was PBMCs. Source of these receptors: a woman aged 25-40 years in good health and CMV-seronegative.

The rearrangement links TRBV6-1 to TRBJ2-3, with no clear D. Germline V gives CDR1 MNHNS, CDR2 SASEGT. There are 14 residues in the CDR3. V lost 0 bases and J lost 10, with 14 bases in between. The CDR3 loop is CASSEALSTVAQYF. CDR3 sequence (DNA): TGTGCCAGCAGTGAAGCGCTTAGTACGGTAGCGCAGTATTTT.

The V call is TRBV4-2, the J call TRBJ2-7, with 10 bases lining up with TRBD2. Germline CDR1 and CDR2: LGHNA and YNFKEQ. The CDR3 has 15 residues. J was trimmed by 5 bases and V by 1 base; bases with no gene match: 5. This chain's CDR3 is CASSQGSGGAHEQYF. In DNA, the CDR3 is TGTGCCAGCAGCCAAGGCAGCGGGGGGGCGCACGAGCAGTACTTC.

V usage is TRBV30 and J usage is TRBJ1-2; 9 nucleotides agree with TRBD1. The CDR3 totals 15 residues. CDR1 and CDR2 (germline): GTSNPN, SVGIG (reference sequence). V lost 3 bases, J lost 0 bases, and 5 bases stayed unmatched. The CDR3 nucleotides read TGTGCCTGGAGGGACAGGGGCCGAGCTAACTATGGCTACACCTTC. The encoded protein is CAWRDRGRANYGYTF. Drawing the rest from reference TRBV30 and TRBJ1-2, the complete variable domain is SQTIHQWPATLVQPVGSPLSLECTVEGTSNPNLYWYRQAAGRGLQLLFYSVGIGQISSEVPQNLSASRPQDRQFILSSKKLLLSDSGFYLCAWRDRGRANYGYTFGSGTRLTVV.

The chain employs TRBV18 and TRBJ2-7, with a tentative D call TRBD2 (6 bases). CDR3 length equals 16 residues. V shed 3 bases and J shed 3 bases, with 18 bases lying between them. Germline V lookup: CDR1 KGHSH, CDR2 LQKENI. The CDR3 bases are TGTGCCAGCTCACCCGTCAAGGGGAGGAGAGGCTACGAGCAGTACTTC. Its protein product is CASSPVKGRRGYEQYF. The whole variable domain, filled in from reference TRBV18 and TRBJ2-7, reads NAGVMQNPRHLVRRRGQEARLRCSPMKGHSHVYWYRQLPEEGLKFMVYLQKENIIDESGMPKERFSAEFPKEGPSILRIQQVVRGDSAAYFCASSPVKGRRGYEQYFGPGTRLTVT.

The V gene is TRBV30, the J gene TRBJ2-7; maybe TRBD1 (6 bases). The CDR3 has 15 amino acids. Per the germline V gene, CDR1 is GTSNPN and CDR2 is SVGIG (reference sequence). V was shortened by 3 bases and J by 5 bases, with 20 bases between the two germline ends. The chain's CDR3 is CAWSGVAGVRDEQYF. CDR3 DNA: TGTGCCTGGAGCGGAGTTGCAGGGGTCCGGGACGAGCAGTACTTC. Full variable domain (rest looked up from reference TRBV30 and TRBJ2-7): SQTIHQWPATLVQPVGSPLSLECTVEGTSNPNLYWYRQAAGRGLQLLFYSVGIGQISSEVPQNLSASRPQDRQFILSSKKLLLSDSGFYLCAWSGVAGVRDEQYFGPGTRLTVT.

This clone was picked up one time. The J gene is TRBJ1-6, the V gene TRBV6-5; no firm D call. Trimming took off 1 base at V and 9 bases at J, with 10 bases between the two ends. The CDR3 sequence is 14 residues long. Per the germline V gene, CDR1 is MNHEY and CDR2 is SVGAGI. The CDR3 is CASSYLQNLSPLHF. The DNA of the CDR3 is TGTGCCAGCAGTTACTTACAGAACCTTTCACCCCTCCACTTT.

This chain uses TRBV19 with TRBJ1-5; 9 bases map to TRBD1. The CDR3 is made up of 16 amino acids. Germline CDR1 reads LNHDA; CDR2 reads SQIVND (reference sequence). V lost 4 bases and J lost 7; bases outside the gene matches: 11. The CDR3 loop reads CASSTLSDRGRQPQHF. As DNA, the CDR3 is TGTGCCAGTAGTACCCTCTCGGACAGGGGAAGGCAGCCCCAGCATTTT.

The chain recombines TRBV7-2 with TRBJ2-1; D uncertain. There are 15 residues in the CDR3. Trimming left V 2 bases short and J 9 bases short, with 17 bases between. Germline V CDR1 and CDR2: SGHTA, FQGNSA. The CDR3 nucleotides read TGTGCCAGCAGCTTACCGGGTCGACCCGTCCGTGAGCAGTTCTTC. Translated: CASSLPGRPVREQFF.

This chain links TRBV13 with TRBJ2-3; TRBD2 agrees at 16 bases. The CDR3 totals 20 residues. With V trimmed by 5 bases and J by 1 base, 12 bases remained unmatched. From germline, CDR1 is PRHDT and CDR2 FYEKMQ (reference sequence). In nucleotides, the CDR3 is TGTGCCAGCAGCCTGAATACGGGACTAGCGGGAGGGCCCGGCACAGATACGCAGTATTTT. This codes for CASSLNTGLAGGPGTDTQYF.

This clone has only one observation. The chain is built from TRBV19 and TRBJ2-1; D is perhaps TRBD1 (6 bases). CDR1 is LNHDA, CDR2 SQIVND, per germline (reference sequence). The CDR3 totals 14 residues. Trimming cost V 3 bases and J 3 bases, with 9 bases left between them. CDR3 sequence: CASSMGAGYNEQFF. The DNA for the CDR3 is TGTGCCAGTAGTATGGGGGCAGGCTACAATGAGCAGTTCTTC.

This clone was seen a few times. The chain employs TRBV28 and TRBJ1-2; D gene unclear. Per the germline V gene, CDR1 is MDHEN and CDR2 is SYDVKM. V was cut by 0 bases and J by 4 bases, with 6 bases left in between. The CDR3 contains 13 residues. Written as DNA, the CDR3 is TGTGCCAGCAGTTTATGGGCCGTCTATGGCTACACCTTC. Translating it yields CASSLWAVYGYTF.

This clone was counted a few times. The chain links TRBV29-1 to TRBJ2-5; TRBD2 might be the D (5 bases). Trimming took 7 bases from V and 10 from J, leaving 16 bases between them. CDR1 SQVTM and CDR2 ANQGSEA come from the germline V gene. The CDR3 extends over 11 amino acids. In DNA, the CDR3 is TGCAGCGCGACCGGAGCGGTGGGCCAGTACTTC. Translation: CSATGAVGQYF.

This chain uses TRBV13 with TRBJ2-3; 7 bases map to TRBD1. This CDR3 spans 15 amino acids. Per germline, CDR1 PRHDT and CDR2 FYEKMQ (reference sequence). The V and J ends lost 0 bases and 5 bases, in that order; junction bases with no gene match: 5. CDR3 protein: CASSLGQGKGDTQYF. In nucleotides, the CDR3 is TGTGCCAGCAGCTTAGGACAGGGGAAAGGAGATACGCAGTATTTT.

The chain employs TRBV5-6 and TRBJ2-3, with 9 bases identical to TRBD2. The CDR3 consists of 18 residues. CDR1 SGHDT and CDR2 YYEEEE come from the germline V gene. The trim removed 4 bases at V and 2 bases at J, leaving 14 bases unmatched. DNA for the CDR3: TGTGCCAGCAGCGGAGAGGGGTTCGGCGGGGGGGCCACAGATACGCAGTATTTT. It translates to CASSGEGFGGGATDTQYF.

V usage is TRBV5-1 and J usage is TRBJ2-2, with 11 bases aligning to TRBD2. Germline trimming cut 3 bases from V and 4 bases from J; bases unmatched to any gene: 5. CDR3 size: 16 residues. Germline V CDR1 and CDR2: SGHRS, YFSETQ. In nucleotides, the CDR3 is TGCGCCAGCAGCTCGACTAGCGGGGTTAGCACCGGGGAGCTGTTTTTT. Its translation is CASSSTSGVSTGELFF.

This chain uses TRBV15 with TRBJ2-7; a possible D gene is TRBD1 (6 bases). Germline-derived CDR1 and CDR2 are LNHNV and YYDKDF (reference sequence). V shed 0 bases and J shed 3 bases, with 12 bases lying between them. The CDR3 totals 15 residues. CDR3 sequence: CATSRDQGRYYEQYF. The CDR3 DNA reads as TGTGCCACCAGCAGAGATCAGGGGCGCTACTACGAGCAGTACTTC. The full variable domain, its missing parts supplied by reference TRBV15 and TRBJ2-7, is DAMVIQNPRYQVTQFGKPVTLSCSQTLNHNVMYWYQQKSSQAPKLLFHYYDKDFNNEADTPDNFQSRRPNTSFCFLDIRSPGLGDTAMYLCATSRDQGRYYEQYFGPGTRLTVT.

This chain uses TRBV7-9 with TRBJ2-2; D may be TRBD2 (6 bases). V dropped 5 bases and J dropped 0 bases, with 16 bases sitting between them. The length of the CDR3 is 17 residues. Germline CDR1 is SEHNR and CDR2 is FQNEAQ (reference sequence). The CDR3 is CASSPAALATNTGELFF. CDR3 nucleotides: TGTGCCAGCAGCCCAGCGGCACTAGCCACGAACACCGGGGAGCTGTTTTTT.

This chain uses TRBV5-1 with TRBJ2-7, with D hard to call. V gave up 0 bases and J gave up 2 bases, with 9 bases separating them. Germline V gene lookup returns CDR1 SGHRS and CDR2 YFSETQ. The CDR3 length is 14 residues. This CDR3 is CASSLAGDTYEQYF. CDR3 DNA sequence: TGCGCCAGCAGCTTGGCCGGTGATACCTACGAGCAGTACTTC. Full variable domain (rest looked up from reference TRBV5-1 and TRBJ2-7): KAGVTQTPRYLIKTRGQQVTLSCSPISGHRSVSWYQQTPGQGLQFLFEYFSETQRNKGNFPGRFSGRQFSNSRSEMNVSTLELGDSALYLCASSLAGDTYEQYFGPGTRLTVT.

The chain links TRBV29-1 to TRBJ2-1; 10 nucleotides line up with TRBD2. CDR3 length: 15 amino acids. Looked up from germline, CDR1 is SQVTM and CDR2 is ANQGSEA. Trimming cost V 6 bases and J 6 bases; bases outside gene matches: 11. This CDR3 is CSVGPLAGVGNEQFF. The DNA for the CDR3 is TGCAGCGTGGGACCCCTAGCGGGAGTGGGCAATGAGCAGTTCTTC.

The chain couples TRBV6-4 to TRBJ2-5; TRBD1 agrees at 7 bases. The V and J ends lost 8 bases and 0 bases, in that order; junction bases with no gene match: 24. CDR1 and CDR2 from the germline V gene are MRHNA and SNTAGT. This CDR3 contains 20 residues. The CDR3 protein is CASDPGTAPLESLNQETQYF. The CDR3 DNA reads TGTGCCAGCGATCCCGGGACAGCACCCCTCGAGTCCCTTAACCAAGAGACCCAGTACTTC.

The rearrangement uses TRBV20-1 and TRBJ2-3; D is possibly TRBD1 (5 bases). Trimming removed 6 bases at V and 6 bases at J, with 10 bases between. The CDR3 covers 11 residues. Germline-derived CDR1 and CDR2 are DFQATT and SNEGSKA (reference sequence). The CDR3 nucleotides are TGCAGTGCGCAAAAGGGGGATACGCAGTATTTT. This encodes CSAQKGDTQYF.

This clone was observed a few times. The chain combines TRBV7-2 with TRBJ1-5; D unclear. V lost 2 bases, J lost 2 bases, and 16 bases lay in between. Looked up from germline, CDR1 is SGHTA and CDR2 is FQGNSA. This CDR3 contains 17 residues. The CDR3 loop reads CASSLLASRLGNQPQHF. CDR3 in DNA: TGTGCCAGCAGCTTACTCGCGTCGAGATTGGGCAATCAGCCCCAGCATTTT. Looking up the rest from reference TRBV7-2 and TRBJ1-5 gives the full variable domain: GAGVSQSPSNKVTEKGKDVELRCDPISGHTALYWYRQSLGQGLEFLIYFQGNSAPDKSGLPSDRFSAERTGGSVSTLTIQRTQQEDSAVYLCASSLLASRLGNQPQHFGDGTRLSIL.

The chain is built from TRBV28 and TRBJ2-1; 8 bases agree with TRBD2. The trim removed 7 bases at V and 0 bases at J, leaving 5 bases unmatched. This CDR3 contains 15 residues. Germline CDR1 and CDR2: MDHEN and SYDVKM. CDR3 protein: CASINSGNSYNEQFF. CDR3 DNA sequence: TGTGCCAGCATCAATAGCGGGAACTCCTACAATGAGCAGTTCTTC.

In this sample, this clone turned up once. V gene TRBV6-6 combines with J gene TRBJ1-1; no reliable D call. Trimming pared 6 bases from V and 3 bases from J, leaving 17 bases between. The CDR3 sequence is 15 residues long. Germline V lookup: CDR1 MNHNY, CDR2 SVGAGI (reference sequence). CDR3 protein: CASSIPEVLDTEAFF. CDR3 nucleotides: TGTGCCAGCAGCATTCCAGAGGTCCTGGACACTGAAGCTTTCTTT.

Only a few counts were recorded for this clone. DNA for the CDR3: TGTGCCAGCAGTTACCCCGGGACAGAGTACCAAGAGACCCAGTACTTC. Residues: CASSYPGTEYQETQYF. The rearrangement joins TRBV6-7 to TRBJ2-5; 7 bases are a match to TRBD1. TRBV6-7 is reported as an ORF; its role is uncertain. The length of the CDR3 is 16 residues. Trimming took 2 bases from V and 0 from J; bases not matched to a gene: 6.